The sequence of this T cell receptor beta chain was determined in a study of Ad26.COV2.S vaccination and SARS-CoV-2 variants. This CDR3 is 15 amino acids long. CDR1 and CDR2 (germline): SEHNR, FQNEAQ (reference sequence). Deletions cut 5 bases from V and 3 bases from J, with 17 bases between. Assay used: immunoSEQ multiplex PCR; TCRdb lists only in-frame clones, some missing. This table has about 350,000 clones, 92% appearing once. The chain employs TRBV7-9 and TRBJ2-7, with D possibly matching TRBD1 (5 bases). This TCR derives from a human donor who had recovered from COVID-19. This specimen was peripheral blood, taken after recovery from COVID-19. The CDR3 DNA sequence: TGTGCCAGCAGCCTAACAGACAGTCAGGGCTACGAGCAGTACTTC. It specifies CASSLTDSQGYEQYF.